This is a list of T cell receptor beta chains from one sample in a study of immune evolution from preneoplasia to lung adenocarcinoma. Repertoires were generated with immunoSEQ multiplex PCR, while TCRdb's copy carries only in-frame clones and drops some. The repertoire consists of some 3,600 clones, with over 65% occurring once and the leading ten covering around 12%. The source material was FFPE adjacent normal lung tissue. All receptors come from a person aged 70 to 85 with lung adenocarcinoma. The CDR3 runs from the conserved cysteine through the conserved F or W. A D gene is named only where the DNA matches it firmly. Size values are once, few and many counts, or a class for expanded clones, and some rows have none.

D	size	V	J	CDR3	DNA
-	-	TRBV9	TRBJ2-1	CASSDTLGLSYNEQFF	TGTGCCAGCAGTGACACACTAGGCCTCTCCTACAATGAGCAGTTCTTC
-	-	TRBV5-1	TRBJ2-1	CASSLVPSGKQFF	TGCGCCAGCAGCTTGGTTCCCTCAGGGAAGCAGTTCTTC
-	-	TRBV5-1	TRBJ2-7	CASSFKRGIYEQYF	TGCGCCAGCAGCTTTAAACGGGGAATATACGAGCAGTACTTC
-	-	TRBV6-6	TRBJ2-7	CASSYDGGRVEQYF	TGTGCCAGCAGTTACGATGGGGGTCGGGTCGAGCAGTACTTC
-	-	TRBV5-1	TRBJ1-4	CASSLEGTGFGEKLFF	TGCGCCAGCAGCTTGGAGGGGACGGGATTTGGGGAAAAACTGTTTTTT
-	once	TRBV5-1	TRBJ1-1	CASSLGGNTEAFF	TGCGCCAGCAGCTTAGGCGGGAACACTGAAGCTTTCTTT
TRBD1	-	TRBV18	TRBJ1-2	CASTEIPGGTGAYGYTF	TGTGCCAGCACTGAGATCCCGGGCGGGACAGGGGCTTATGGCTACACCTTC
-	-	TRBV11-2	TRBJ1-2	CASSIGTGYGYTF	TGTGCCAGCAGCATAGGGACGGGCTATGGCTACACCTTC
-	-	TRBV27	TRBJ2-1	CASSLSTTSNEQFF	TGTGCCAGCAGTTTATCTACCACTAGTAATGAGCAGTTCTTC
-	-	TRBV20-1	TRBJ2-1	CSARQGAEQFF	TGCAGTGCTAGACAGGGTGCTGAGCAGTTCTTC
-	-	TRBV11-3	TRBJ1-1	CASSSISNTEAFF	TGTGCCAGCAGCTCCATATCGAACACTGAAGCTTTCTTT
-	-	TRBV6-6	TRBJ1-1	CASRENTEAFF	TGTGCCAGCCGCGAGAACACTGAAGCTTTCTTT
-	-	TRBV14	TRBJ2-5	CASSQGAKPQRVHQETQYF	TGTGCCAGCAGCCAAGGAGCAAAGCCCCAGCGGGTACACCAAGAGACCCAGTACTTC
-	-	TRBV7-2	TRBJ2-1	CASSLAPNNEQFF	TGTGCCAGCAGCTTAGCCCCAAACAATGAGCAGTTCTTC
-	-	TRBV11-2	TRBJ1-2	CASSLKGSNYGYTF	TGTGCCAGCAGCTTAAAGGGATCTAACTATGGCTACACCTTC
-	-	TRBV13	TRBJ2-3	CASSLVNTDTQYF	TGTGCCAGCAGCTTAGTAAACACAGATACGCAGTATTTT
-	-	TRBV28	TRBJ2-5	CASSPSGPIQETQYF	TGTGCCAGCAGCCCGTCGGGACCGATCCAAGAGACCCAGTACTTC
-	-	TRBV11-2	TRBJ2-1	CASSLESQGQFF	TGTGCCAGCAGCTTAGAGTCCCAAGGGCAGTTCTTC
-	-	TRBV19	TRBJ1-2	CASSIFTQTRPYGYTF	TGTGCCAGTAGTATATTTACCCAGACCAGGCCATATGGCTACACCTTC
TRBD2	once	TRBV25-1	TRBJ2-5	CASSFIAGGTRETQYF	TGTGCCAGCAGTTTTATAGCGGGGGGGACTAGGGAGACCCAGTACTTC
-	-	TRBV19	TRBJ1-6	CASSFLGDSPLHF	TGTGCCAGTAGTTTCTTGGGGGATTCACCCCTCCACTTT
-	-	TRBV7-9	TRBJ2-5	CASSLAGAETQYF	TGTGCCAGCAGCTTAGCGGGGGCAGAGACCCAGTACTTC
-	-	TRBV6-5	TRBJ2-7	CASRQHAGNEQYF	TGTGCCAGCAGGCAACATGCCGGTAACGAGCAGTACTTC
-	once	TRBV5-6	TRBJ2-1	CASSLSRDTFSYNEQFF	TGTGCCAGCAGCTTGTCCCGGGACACCTTCTCCTACAATGAGCAGTTCTTC
-	once	TRBV6-5	TRBJ2-1	CASSLGIYNEQFF	TGTGCCAGCAGTTTGGGTATCTACAATGAGCAGTTCTTC
-	-	TRBV11-2	TRBJ2-7	CASSNYPGTGPSYEQYF	TGTGCCAGCAGCAACTACCCCGGGACTGGTCCCTCCTACGAGCAGTACTTC
TRBD1	-	TRBV5-1	TRBJ2-2	CASRGTGNTGELFF	TGCGCCAGCAGGGGGACAGGAAACACCGGGGAGCTGTTTTTT
-	-	TRBV25-1	TRBJ2-3	CASRFGPDTQYF	TGTGCCAGCCGATTCGGTCCAGATACGCAGTATTTT
TRBD1	-	TRBV19	TRBJ1-2	CASSLQGAVGYTF	TGTGCCAGTAGCCTACAGGGGGCGGTTGGCTACACCTTC
-	-	TRBV15	TRBJ1-3	CATSGSSGNTIYF	TGTGCCACCAGCGGTTCCTCTGGAAACACCATATATTTT
-	-	TRBV10-3	TRBJ2-1	CAISGSGEQFF	TGTGCCATCAGTGGAAGCGGTGAGCAGTTCTTC
-	-	TRBV27	TRBJ1-1	CASSPGNTEAFF	TGTGCCAGCAGCCCTGGCAACACTGAAGCTTTCTTT
-	-	TRBV28	TRBJ2-7	CASRSHGPAYEQYF	TGTGCCAGCAGATCCCATGGGCCCGCCTACGAGCAGTACTTC